The 24 T cell receptor beta chains below come from one sample, sequenced in a study of PD-1 blockade in mismatch repair-deficient tumors. Measured with immunoSEQ multiplex PCR; TCRdb has only the in-frame clones, and not every one. The profile shows about 100,000 clones, approximately 80% of them singletons. This sample comprised peripheral blood, obtained about 36 weeks after starting pembrolizumab. Receptors originate from an adult with mismatch repair-deficient cancer.

CDR3 nucleotides: TGTGCCAGCAGCTTAGAGACGGGGTGGGATACTAATGAAAAACTGTTTTTT. Protein sequence: CASSLETGWDTNEKLFF. The rearrangement joins TRBV7-9 to TRBJ1-4; unclear D gene. Deletions cut 1 base from V and 2 bases from J, with 14 bases between. CDR1 and CDR2 (germline): SEHNR, FQNEAQ (reference sequence). There are 17 residues in the CDR3.

The chain joins TRBV18 to TRBJ2-1; TRBD1 might be the D (6 bases). V lost 7 bases, J lost 5 bases, and 18 bases lay in between. CDR3 length: 15 residues. Germline V gives CDR1 KGHSH, CDR2 LQKENI. The DNA of the CDR3 is TGTGCCAGCTGGGGTGGCAGGGGATCCAACAATGAGCAGTTCTTC. Its protein is CASWGGRGSNNEQFF.

The chain uses TRBV5-1 and TRBJ2-1, with TRBD2 matching 12 bases. The V gene end was trimmed by 3 bases and the J gene end by 2 bases; junction bases not matched to a gene: 0. This CDR3 region has 15 residues. Looked up from germline, CDR1 is SGHRS and CDR2 is YFSETQ. CDR3 DNA sequence: TGCGCCAGCAGCTGGACTAGCGGGACCTACAATGAGCAGTTCTTC. This gives the protein CASSWTSGTYNEQFF.

This clone was counted once. The chain uses TRBV5-4 and TRBJ2-7, with TRBD1 matching over 8 bases. The CDR3 extends over 15 amino acids. The V segment lost 4 bases and the J segment 2 bases; nucleotides outside the gene matches: 8. Germline CDR1 is SGHNT and CDR2 is YYREEE (reference sequence). CDR3 DNA sequence: TGTGCCAGCAGCGGTTCGGACAGGGAGCCCTACGAGCAGTACTTC. It yields the protein CASSGSDREPYEQYF. The full variable domain, its missing parts supplied by reference TRBV5-4 and TRBJ2-7, is ETGVTQSPTHLIKTRGQQVTLRCSSQSGHNTVSWYQQALGQGPQFIFQYYREEENGRGNFPPRFSGLQFPNYSSELNVNALELDDSALYLCASSGSDREPYEQYFGPGTRLTVT.

This clone turned up a few times. J is TRBJ2-7 and V is TRBV7-9, with D possibly TRBD2 on 6 matching bases. V gave up 4 bases and J gave up 6 bases, with 22 bases separating them. Germline assignment: CDR1 SEHNR and CDR2 FQNEAQ (reference sequence). This CDR3 is 16 amino acids long. The CDR3 sequence: CASSSSPDYEGGEQYF. DNA of the CDR3: TGTGCCAGCAGCTCTAGCCCCGACTACGAGGGAGGCGAGCAGTACTTC. Full variable domain (missing parts from reference TRBV7-9 and TRBJ2-7): DTGVSQNPRHKITKRGQNVTFRCDPISEHNRLYWYRQTLGQGPEFLTYFQNEAQLEKSRLLSDRFSAERPKGSFSTLEIQRTEQGDSAMYLCASSSSPDYEGGEQYFGPGTRLTVT.

This rearrangement joins TRBV2 to TRBJ2-1; 11 bases are a match to TRBD2. V shed 4 bases, J shed 7 bases, and the junction held 6 bases outside the gene matches. There are 15 residues in the CDR3. CDR1 is SNHLY, CDR2 FYNNEI, per germline. CDR3 nucleotides: TGTGCCAGCAGTGGCGGTAGCGGGAGGGTGAATGAGCAGTTCTTC. Encoded protein: CASSGGSGRVNEQFF.

The J gene is TRBJ2-5, the V gene TRBV6-6; D not resolved. This CDR3 is built from 11 residues. The germline V and J ends were trimmed by 8 bases and 3 bases, with 7 bases remaining between them. CDR1 is MNHNY and CDR2 is SVGAGI in the germline V gene (reference sequence). CDR3: CASLREETQYF. CDR3 nucleotides: TGTGCCAGCTTACGGGAAGAGACCCAGTACTTC.

V usage is TRBV18 and J usage is TRBJ2-7, with no clear D. Germline CDR1 reads KGHSH; CDR2 reads LQKENI. Between the trimmed V and J ends, which lost 2 bases and 6 bases, there was a span of 8 bases. The CDR3 is 12 amino acids. The CDR3 loop is CASSPNGLEQYF. CDR3 DNA: TGTGCCAGCTCACCAAACGGGCTCGAGCAGTACTTC.

The rearrangement joins TRBV13 to TRBJ1-1, with no clear D. Germline V gives CDR1 PRHDT, CDR2 FYEKMQ (reference sequence). The CDR3 loop spans 12 amino acids. V lost 6 bases to trimming and J lost 3 bases, with 8 bases between them. The CDR3 loop reads CASSPGHTEAFF. As DNA, the CDR3 is TGTGCCAGCAGTCCCGGCCACACTGAAGCTTTCTTT.

CDR3 DNA: TGTGCCAGCAGCCCCCTTACGGGACAGTCCTACGAGCAGTACTTC. It encodes CASSPLTGQSYEQYF. The V call is TRBV11-2, the J call TRBJ2-7; 7 bases are shared with TRBD1. Germline V gives CDR1 SGHAT, CDR2 FQNNGV. The CDR3 has 15 residues. V lost 5 bases, J lost 1 base, and 8 bases stayed unmatched.

J is TRBJ2-1 and V is TRBV4-3, with 7 bases identical to TRBD2. Germline CDR1 reads LGHNA; CDR2 reads YSLEER. The trim removed 5 bases at V and 4 bases at J, leaving 11 bases unmatched. CDR3 length: 16 residues. The CDR3 here is CASSRQRDERYNEQFF. CDR3 DNA sequence: TGCGCCAGCAGCAGACAGCGGGATGAGCGGTACAATGAGCAGTTCTTC.

The V call is TRBV4-1, the J call TRBJ2-1; D is unresolved. The CDR3 spans 12 residues. Trimming left V 3 bases short and J 8 bases short, with 8 bases between. The germline V gene has CDR1 MGHRA and CDR2 YSYEKL. The CDR3 nucleotides are TGCGCCAGCAGCCACCTAGACGATGAGCAGTTCTTC. As protein: CASSHLDDEQFF.

The J gene is TRBJ2-1, the V gene TRBV5-4, with D possibly matching TRBD1 (5 bases). The CDR3 is made up of 13 amino acids. Trimming shortened V by 1 base and J by 7 bases, and 9 bases separated the two germline ends. Germline values: CDR1 SGHNT, CDR2 YYREEE (reference sequence). CDR3 sequence: CASSLPQGNEQFF. CDR3 coding DNA: TGTGCCAGCAGCTTGCCCCAGGGAAATGAGCAGTTCTTC.

In this sample, this clone turned up a few times. J is TRBJ1-1 and V is TRBV9; no clear D gene. V dropped 3 bases and J dropped 2 bases, with 8 bases sitting between them. There are 13 residues in the CDR3. Germline CDR1 and CDR2: SGDLS and YYNGEE. As DNA, the CDR3 is TGTGCCAGCAGCGCGACGGCTAACACTGAAGCTTTCTTT. Residues: CASSATANTEAFF.

This clone was seen just once. This sequence joins TRBV5-6 and TRBJ1-1; D unclear. Trimming removed 0 bases from V and 5 bases from J, with 14 bases in between. The CDR3 loop spans 15 amino acids. CDR1 SGHDT and CDR2 YYEEEE come from the germline V gene. The CDR3 sequence is CASSLVGSLRTEAFF. The CDR3 DNA is TGTGCCAGCAGCTTGGTCGGAAGTCTCCGAACTGAAGCTTTCTTT.

The V gene is TRBV7-8, the J gene TRBJ1-1; the D is unclear. From germline, CDR1 is SGHVS and CDR2 FQNEAQ. V was shortened by 2 bases and J by 1 base, with 8 bases between the two germline ends. The CDR3 has 14 residues. As DNA, the CDR3 is TGTGCCAGCAGCTTAAGTTTAACGAACACTGAAGCTTTCTTT. Protein sequence: CASSLSLTNTEAFF.

CDR3 bases: TGTGCCAGCAGCTTAGACCATTGGGGGGTTAATGAAAAACTGTTTTTT. It translates to CASSLDHWGVNEKLFF. The chain carries TRBV7-9 and TRBJ1-4, with D possibly matching TRBD1 (5 bases). Germline lookup yields CDR1 SEHNR and CDR2 FQNEAQ (reference sequence). This CDR3 contains 16 residues. V was pared by 1 base and J by 4 bases, with 13 bases between.

The V and J genes are TRBV9 and TRBJ2-1; a possible D gene is TRBD2 (6 bases). V lost 2 bases to trimming and J lost 0 bases, with 15 bases between them. This CDR3 has 17 residues. In germline, CDR1 is SGDLS, CDR2 YYNGEE. In DNA form, the CDR3 reads TGTGCCAGCAGCGTTAGCGGCACCAGTAGCTCCTACAATGAGCAGTTCTTC. Translation: CASSVSGTSSSYNEQFF. Filled out from reference TRBV9 and TRBJ2-1, the complete variable domain reads DSGVTQTPKHLITATGQRVTLRCSPRSGDLSVYWYQQSLDQGLQFLIQYYNGEERAKGNILERFSAQQFPDLHSELNLSSLELGDSALYFCASSVSGTSSSYNEQFFGPGTRLTVL.

The chain carries TRBV12-5 and TRBJ2-1; weak D call: TRBD2 (5 bases). Trimming took off 6 bases at V and 5 bases at J, with 17 bases between the two ends. The CDR3 runs to 15 residues. Germline lookup yields CDR1 LGHNT and CDR2 FRNRAP. The CDR3 nucleotides are TGTGCTAGTGGACCTCCCGGGATCCGGAACAATGAGCAGTTCTTC. Amino acids: CASGPPGIRNNEQFF. The full variable domain, with the rest looked up from reference TRBV12-5 and TRBJ2-1, is DARVTQTPRHKVTEMGQEVTMRCQPILGHNTVFWYRQTMMQGLELLAYFRNRAPLDDSGMPKDRFSAEMPDATLATLKIQPSEPRDSAVYFCASGPPGIRNNEQFFGPGTRLTVL.

V gene TRBV27 combines with J gene TRBJ2-1; D might be TRBD2 (6 bases). Germline assignment: CDR1 MNHEY and CDR2 SMNVEV (reference sequence). CDR3 length: 15 residues. The V end was cut by 3 bases, the J end by 0 bases, with 9 bases between. The CDR3 spells CASSFRDSSYNEQFF. CDR3 bases: TGTGCCAGCAGTTTTAGGGACTCCTCCTACAATGAGCAGTTCTTC.

The V call is TRBV7-2, the J call TRBJ2-2; D possibly uses TRBD1 or TRBD2 (7 bases each). Germline CDR1 is SGHTA and CDR2 is FQGNSA. CDR3 length equals 15 residues. V lost 6 bases and J 6 bases, leaving 17 bases between the germline ends. In DNA form, the CDR3 reads TGTGCCAGCAGACCGACAGGGAGGGACTCCGGGGAGCTGTTTTTT. Protein sequence: CASRPTGRDSGELFF. The variable domain in full, with the rest retrieved from reference TRBV7-2 and TRBJ2-2, is GAGVSQSPSNKVTEKGKDVELRCDPISGHTALYWYRQSLGQGLEFLIYFQGNSAPDKSGLPSDRFSAERTGGSVSTLTIQRTQQEDSAVYLCASRPTGRDSGELFFGEGSRLTVL.

This rearrangement joins TRBV7-9 to TRBJ1-1, with 11 bases identical to TRBD1. From germline, CDR1 is SEHNR and CDR2 FQNEAQ (reference sequence). Unmatched junction bases numbered 8, after V lost 3 bases and J lost 5 bases. The CDR3 is 16 amino acids. The CDR3 DNA reads TGTGCCAGCAGCTTTACCGGGACAGGGGGTGGAACTGAAGCTTTCTTT. Translating gives CASSFTGTGGGTEAFF.

The V and J genes are TRBV6-5 and TRBJ2-1; possible D gene TRBD1, 7 bases. The CDR3 length is 15 residues. V lost 4 bases and J lost 9, with 19 bases in between. Germline CDR1 and CDR2: MNHEY and SVGAGI. As DNA, the CDR3 is TGTGCCAGCAGTTCCCAACAGGGGAGGACTGCTGAGCAGTTCTTC. Its protein product is CASSSQQGRTAEQFF.

This chain joins TRBV5-1 and TRBJ1-1, with D perhaps matching TRBD1 (5 bases). The ends were cut back, 0 bases at V and 5 bases at J, with 11 bases in the middle. CDR1 is SGHRS and CDR2 is YFSETQ in the germline V gene. This CDR3 is 14 amino acids long. CDR3 amino acids: CASSLVTGQTEAFF. The CDR3 coding sequence is TGCGCCAGCAGCTTGGTAACGGGGCAAACTGAAGCTTTCTTT. Full variable domain (missing parts from reference TRBV5-1 and TRBJ1-1): KAGVTQTPRYLIKTRGQQVTLSCSPISGHRSVSWYQQTPGQGLQFLFEYFSETQRNKGNFPGRFSGRQFSNSRSEMNVSTLELGDSALYLCASSLVTGQTEAFFGQGTRLTVV.